This T cell receptor (beta chain) was captured by sequencing in a study of beta chain features in type 1 diabetes. Study details: Analysis included around 99,000,000 sorted cells drawn from all samples.

What was sequenced were expressed TCRB transcripts, since all of the isolated RNA had been reverse transcribed. Profiling relied on immunoSEQ multiplex PCR, and the TCRdb table lists in-frame clones only, not all of them. The sample records some 360,000 clones, 9.6% being singletons. A note on this clone: Its antigen remains unknown. This likely stems from a read error, as it lies one base from a far larger clone.

There are 11 residues in the CDR3. CDR1 and CDR2 (germline): MNHNY, SVGAGI (reference sequence). Trimming took 6 bases from V and 4 from J, leaving 4 bases between them. Study-level results: A moderate, significant TCRB CDR3 shortening appeared in type 1 diabetes across four CD4+ subsets.

The material sequenced was central memory CD4+ T cells from blood. The TCR sequence derives from a man aged 25-40 years with type 1 diabetes. The gene calls are TRBV6-6 and TRBJ2-1; no clear D gene. CDR3 amino acids: CASRGYNEQFF. CDR3 nucleotide sequence: TGTGCCAGCAGGGGGTACAATGAGCAGTTCTTC.